The TCR beta chain described here comes from a study of T cell repertoires in cytomegalovirus infection. Study information: CMV infection plus the matching HLA type was flagged by public TCR beta signatures. Study outcomes and limitations: There were carriers of CMV plus the relevant HLA, and cumulative public TCR beta family frequency identified them. Ex vivo, HLA-C-restricted CMV-specific TCR beta clonotypes prevailed over the rest of the response.

TCRdb ran MiXCR on the reads and lists one entry per CDR3 protein. The table has roughly 130,000 distinct CDR3 sequences, roughly 9% seen once. The CDR3 is made up of 17 amino acids. Germline CDR1 reads MDHEN; CDR2 reads SYDVKM. The V end was cut by 7 bases, the J end by 0 bases, with 22 bases between. Ten or more counts support this clonotype. Its antigen is not identified. The gene calls are TRBV28 and TRBJ2-7; D is possibly TRBD2 (6 bases). Material for sequencing was PBMCs. The sequence came from a human donor in good health (CMV status not recorded). Some clones in this sample may be carry-over from other donors' samples. The CDR3 coding sequence is TGTGCCAGCACCCAAAGCGGGTGGAGCAGCAGCTCCTACGAGCAGTACTTC. Protein: CASTQSGWSSSSYEQYF.